These 16 T cell receptor beta chains were all obtained from the same sample, sequenced in a study of cytomegalovirus exposure and HLA in healthy donors. 13 Jbeta primers and 60 Vbeta primers were used for the PCR. The protocol was immunoSEQ multiplex PCR, while the TCRdb copy is restricted to in-frame clones and leaves out a portion. Among some 90,000 clones listed, 76% were seen once. Specimen: PBMCs. The receptors originated from a man in his forties in good health and CMV-seronegative.

This chain joins TRBV6-1 and TRBJ2-7; 7 bases agree with TRBD1. Losses at the gene ends were 10 bases for V and 10 bases for J; bases not matched to a gene: 19. CDR1 and CDR2 (germline): MNHNS, SASEGT. The CDR3 extends over 14 amino acids. CDR3 DNA: TGTGCCACCGATACCCGGGACAGACTGAGTGGACAGTACTTC. Its translation: CATDTRDRLSGQYF.

Only one count was recorded for this clone. J is TRBJ1-6 and V is TRBV4-1; 7 bases map to TRBD1. The CDR3 runs to 16 residues. Germline trimming cut 6 bases from V and 13 bases from J; bases unmatched to any gene: 18. Looked up from germline, CDR1 is MGHRA and CDR2 is YSYEKL. CDR3 in amino acids: CASSQNPGQSIFPLHF. CDR3 DNA: TGCGCCAGCAGTCAAAACCCGGGACAGTCGATATTTCCCCTCCACTTT.

The rearrangement links TRBV27 to TRBJ2-3; no reliable D call. Trimming stripped 0 bases from V and 6 bases from J, with 10 bases between. This CDR3 spans 14 amino acids. Germline V CDR1 and CDR2: MNHEY, SMNVEV (reference sequence). In DNA form, the CDR3 reads TGTGCCAGCAGTTTATCCCTATCGGTTGATACGCAGTATTTT. Amino acid sequence: CASSLSLSVDTQYF.

The chain joins TRBV9 to TRBJ1-2; TRBD1 aligns across 7 bases. Trimming at V came to 0 bases and at J to 4 bases, leaving 6 bases not matched to a gene. CDR3 length: 15 amino acids. Germline V gives CDR1 SGDLS, CDR2 YYNGEE. The CDR3 region is CASSVDGRGIYGYTF. CDR3 coding DNA: TGTGCCAGCAGCGTAGATGGCAGGGGGATCTATGGCTACACCTTC.

This clone appeared a single time. Different DNA sequences within this sample yield the same CDR3. The chain joins TRBV7-2 to TRBJ2-3, with a possible D match to TRBD2 (7 bases). The V end lost 0 bases, the J end lost 5 bases, and 12 bases lay between the germline ends. The germline V gene has CDR1 SGHTA and CDR2 FQGNSA. The CDR3 contains 15 residues. The CDR3, as DNA: TGTGCCAGCAGCTTAGCGGGGGGGCCAGGAGATACGCAGTATTTT. Translation gives CASSLAGGPGDTQYF.

This chain links TRBV27 with TRBJ2-7; TRBD1 matches at 11 bases. Germline V gene sequence: CDR1 MNHEY, CDR2 SMNVEV (reference sequence). The CDR3 is 13 residues long. The trim removed 4 bases at V and 6 bases at J, leaving 2 bases unmatched. CDR3 sequence: CASSWTGGGEQYF. The CDR3 DNA sequence: TGTGCCAGCAGTTGGACAGGGGGCGGCGAGCAGTACTTC.

Note on this clone: The germline gene is not matched at one end of the junction; a read error may be the cause. This chain links TRBV5-1 with TRBJ2-3; D gene uncertain. The CDR3 is 14 residues long. Germline V CDR1 and CDR2: SGHRS, YFSETQ. CDR3 sequence: CASSFRYDTNTQYF. CDR3 nucleotide sequence: TGCGCCAGCAGCTTCCGTTACGACACAAATACGCAGTATTTT.

This rearrangement joins TRBV18 to TRBJ1-1; no reliable D call. There are 15 residues in the CDR3. The ends were cut back, 2 bases at V and 2 bases at J, with 12 bases in the middle. CDR1 and CDR2 (germline): KGHSH, LQKENI. The CDR3 sequence: CASSPSLSVNTEAFF. CDR3 sequence (DNA): TGTGCCAGCTCACCATCTTTATCAGTAAACACTGAAGCTTTCTTT.

The gene calls are TRBV14 and TRBJ2-3; perhaps TRBD2 as D (5 bases). CDR1 SGHDN and CDR2 FVKESK come from the germline V gene. This CDR3 region has 16 residues. Trimming shortened V by 3 bases and J by 4 bases, and 17 bases separated the two germline ends. In nucleotides, the CDR3 is TGTGCCAGCAGCCAGGACCTCCGGGGAAGAGCAGATACGCAGTATTTT. Translation gives CASSQDLRGRADTQYF.

The rearrangement links TRBV19 to TRBJ2-5, with 10 bases that match TRBD2. Matching the DNA end better, TRBJ2-7 makes the J call doubtful. This CDR3 contains 16 residues. Germline values: CDR1 LNHDA, CDR2 SQIVND (reference sequence). CDR3 bases: TGTGCCAGTAGCTTCGTAGCGGGGGGACGTCGGGACGAGCAGTACTTC. It is translated as CASSFVAGGRRDEQYF.

This chain connects TRBV19 to TRBJ2-2, with 11 bases that match TRBD1. The germline gives CDR1 LNHDA, CDR2 SQIVND (reference sequence). CDR3 length: 15 residues. The V gene end was trimmed by 6 bases and the J gene end by 1 base; junction bases not matched to a gene: 1. The CDR3: CASRGQGENTGELFF. The CDR3 coding sequence is TGTGCCAGTAGGGGACAGGGGGAGAACACCGGGGAGCTGTTTTTT. Full variable domain (rest looked up from reference TRBV19 and TRBJ2-2): DGGITQSPKYLFRKEGQNVTLSCEQNLNHDAMYWYRQDPGQGLRLIYYSQIVNDFQKGDIAEGYSVSREKKESFPLTVTSAQKNPTAFYLCASRGQGENTGELFFGEGSRLTVL.

The V gene is TRBV30, the J gene TRBJ2-7; 8 positions match TRBD2. In germline, CDR1 is GTSNPN, CDR2 SVGIG (reference sequence). Unmatched junction bases numbered 8, after V lost 2 bases and J lost 5 bases. The CDR3 is 14 amino acids. CDR3 loop: CAWSRGGLSNEQYF. Here the CDR3 DNA reads TGTGCCTGGAGTCGGGGGGGCCTGTCTAACGAGCAGTACTTC.

This clone was counted between two and nine times. The V gene is TRBV23-1, the J gene TRBJ1-2, with D possibly matching TRBD1 (5 bases). TRBV23-1 is marked as an open reading frame, function uncertain. This CDR3 contains 13 residues. V lost 4 bases and J lost 4, with 10 bases in between. CDR3 loop: CASSLKGSYGYTF. CDR3 in DNA: TGCGCCAGCAGTCTAAAGGGGTCCTATGGCTACACCTTC.

J is TRBJ1-5 and V is TRBV27; TRBD1 agrees at 7 bases. This CDR3 is 14 amino acids long. The V gene's germline CDR1 is MNHEY and CDR2 SMNVEV (reference sequence). V shed 10 bases and J 6 bases; nucleotides not matched to a gene: 12. CDR3 DNA sequence: TGTGCCACACGGAGACAGGGTCAAAGTCAGCCCCAGCATTTT. Its translation is CATRRQGQSQPQHF.

The DNA of the CDR3 is TGTGCCAGCAGACCAGACAGGAACTCCTACGAGCAGTACTTC. This translates into CASRPDRNSYEQYF. This rearrangement joins TRBV5-4 to TRBJ2-7; D perhaps matches TRBD1 (6 bases). Trimming pared 5 bases from V and 0 bases from J, leaving 12 bases between. The germline CDR1 and CDR2 sequences are SGHNT and YYREEE (reference sequence). The CDR3 is 14 amino acids.

The chain joins TRBV2 to TRBJ1-5; 7 nucleotides agree with TRBD1. The germline gives CDR1 SNHLY, CDR2 FYNNEI. V shed 5 bases and J 15 bases; nucleotides not matched to a gene: 16. The CDR3 is 14 residues long. The CDR3 DNA reads as TGTGCCAGCAGTCGCCCCGGGACAGAGAAAGACCCGCATTTT. It specifies CASSRPGTEKDPHF.